This T cell receptor (beta chain) was found in a study of graft-versus-host responses after intestinal transplantation. About the research overall: Recipients underwent multivisceral, liver-intestinal, or isolated intestinal transplants. Recipients across the board were started on anti-thymocyte globulin induction, then kept on tacrolimus and steroids for about 3 years.

The protocol was immunoSEQ multiplex PCR, while the TCRdb copy is restricted to in-frame clones and leaves out a portion. The table lists 40,000 to 55,000 clones, around 90% of them singletons. The V end lost 4 bases, the J end lost 7 bases, and 13 bases lay between the germline ends. The CDR3 consists of 14 residues. Looked up from germline, CDR1 is MDHEN and CDR2 is SYDVKM. The source of this sequence is a human patient who received an intestinal transplant, so some T cells may come from the graft donor. The V gene is TRBV28, the J gene TRBJ1-4; D is perhaps TRBD1 (6 bases). Sequencing used PBMCs, obtained 524 days after transplant. The CDR3 protein is CASSSQQGTEKLFF. Here the CDR3 DNA reads TGTGCCAGCAGTTCGCAACAGGGTACTGAAAAACTGTTTTTT.